Following are 3 T cell receptor beta chains from one sample sequenced in a study of PD-L1 blockade in urothelial cancer. Time point defined: pretreatment peripheral blood. Here immunoSEQ multiplex PCR was the method, and the copy in TCRdb shows in-frame clones only, minus some. The table lists tens of thousands of clones, around 87% of them singletons. Sequenced here: PBMCs, sampled around atezolizumab (anti-PD-L1) treatment. Receptors originate from a man aged 60-69 years with urothelial cancer.

The rearrangement links TRBV28 to TRBJ2-7; 7 bases are a match to TRBD1. The V gene's germline CDR1 is MDHEN and CDR2 SYDVKM. The CDR3 totals 12 residues. The V gene end was trimmed by 8 bases and the J gene end by 5 bases; junction bases not matched to a gene: 6. The CDR3 bases are TGTGCCAGCCGGACAGGTTCCCACGAGCAGTACTTC. Translating gives CASRTGSHEQYF. The complete variable domain, with remaining parts taken from reference TRBV28 and TRBJ2-7, reads DVKVTQSSRYLVKRTGEKVFLECVQDMDHENMFWYRQDPGLGLRLIYFSYDVKMKEKGDIPEGYSVSREKKERFSLILESASTNQTSMYLCASRTGSHEQYFGPGTRLTVT.

Remarks on this clone: The identical CDR3 is also encoded by other nucleotide sequences in the sample. The rearrangement joins TRBV9 to TRBJ1-1, with D perhaps matching TRBD1 (6 bases). This CDR3 spans 14 amino acids. Trimming pared 0 bases from V and 4 bases from J, leaving 10 bases between. Germline values: CDR1 SGDLS, CDR2 YYNGEE. CDR3 in amino acids: CASSVAGEGTEAFF. CDR3 nucleotide sequence: TGTGCCAGCAGCGTAGCAGGGGAAGGCACTGAAGCTTTCTTT.

This chain links TRBV27 with TRBJ1-1; 8 bases are shared with TRBD1. The CDR3 is 14 amino acids. V gave up 8 bases and J gave up 1 base; unmatched junction bases: 6. CDR1 is MNHEY, CDR2 SMNVEV, per germline (reference sequence). CDR3 coding DNA: TGTGCCAGCGTTAGGGACAGGCAGAACACTGAAGCTTTCTTT. Translating gives CASVRDRQNTEAFF.